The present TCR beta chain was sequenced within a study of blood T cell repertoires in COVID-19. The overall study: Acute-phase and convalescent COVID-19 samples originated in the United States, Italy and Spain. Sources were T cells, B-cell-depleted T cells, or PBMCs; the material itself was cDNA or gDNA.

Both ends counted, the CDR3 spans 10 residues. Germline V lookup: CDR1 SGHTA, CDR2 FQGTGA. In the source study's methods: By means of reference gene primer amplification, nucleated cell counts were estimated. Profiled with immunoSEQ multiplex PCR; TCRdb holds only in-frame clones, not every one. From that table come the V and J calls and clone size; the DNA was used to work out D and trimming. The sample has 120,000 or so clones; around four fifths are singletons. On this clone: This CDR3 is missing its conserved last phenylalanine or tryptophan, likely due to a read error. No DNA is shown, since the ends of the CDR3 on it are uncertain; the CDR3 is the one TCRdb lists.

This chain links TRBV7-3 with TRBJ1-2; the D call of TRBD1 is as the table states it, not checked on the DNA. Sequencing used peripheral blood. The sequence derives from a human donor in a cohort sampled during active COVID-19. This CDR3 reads CASSQGSNLS.